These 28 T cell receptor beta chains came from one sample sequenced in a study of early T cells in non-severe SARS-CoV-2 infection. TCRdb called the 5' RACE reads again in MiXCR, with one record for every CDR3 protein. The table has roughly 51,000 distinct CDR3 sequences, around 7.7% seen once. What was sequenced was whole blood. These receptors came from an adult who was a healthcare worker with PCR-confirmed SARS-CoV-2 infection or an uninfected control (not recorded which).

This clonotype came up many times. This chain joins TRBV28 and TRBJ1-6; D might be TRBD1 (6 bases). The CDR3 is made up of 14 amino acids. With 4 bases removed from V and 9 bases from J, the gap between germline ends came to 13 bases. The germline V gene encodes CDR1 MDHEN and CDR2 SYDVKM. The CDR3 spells CASSYRQEGSPLHF. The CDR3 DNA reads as TGTGCCAGCAGTTACCGACAGGAGGGTTCACCCCTCCACTTT.

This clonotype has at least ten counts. CDR3: CSARIGLAGTTDTQYF. DNA for the CDR3: TGCAGTGCTAGAATTGGACTAGCGGGGACGACAGATACGCAGTATTTT. This chain joins TRBV20-1 and TRBJ2-3; 12 bases align to TRBD2. V lost 2 bases, J lost 3 bases, and 6 bases stayed unmatched. Germline-derived CDR1 and CDR2 are DFQATT and SNEGSKA (reference sequence). The CDR3 is 16 residues long.

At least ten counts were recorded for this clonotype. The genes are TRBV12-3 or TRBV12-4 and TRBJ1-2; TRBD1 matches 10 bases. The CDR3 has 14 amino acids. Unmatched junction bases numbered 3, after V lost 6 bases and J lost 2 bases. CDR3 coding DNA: TGTGCCAGCAGACAGGGACAGGGGAACTATGGCTACACCTTC. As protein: CASRQGQGNYGYTF.

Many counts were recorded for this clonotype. In DNA form, the CDR3 reads TGTGCCAGCAGCCCAAAAAACAGGGGTTTAGCCGGGGAGCTGTTTTTT. Protein: CASSPKNRGLAGELFF. This chain connects TRBV7-8 to TRBJ2-2; 7 bases are shared with TRBD1. This CDR3 comprises 16 residues. V lost 5 bases to trimming and J lost 6 bases; unmatched junction nucleotides: 12. Looked up from germline, CDR1 is SGHVS and CDR2 is FQNEAQ.

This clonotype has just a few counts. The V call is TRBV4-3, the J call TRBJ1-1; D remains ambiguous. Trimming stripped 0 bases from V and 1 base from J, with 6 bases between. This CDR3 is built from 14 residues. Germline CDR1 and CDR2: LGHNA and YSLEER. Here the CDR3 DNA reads TGCGCCAGCAGCCAAGATCACGGGAACACTGAAGCTTTCTTT. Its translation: CASSQDHGNTEAFF.

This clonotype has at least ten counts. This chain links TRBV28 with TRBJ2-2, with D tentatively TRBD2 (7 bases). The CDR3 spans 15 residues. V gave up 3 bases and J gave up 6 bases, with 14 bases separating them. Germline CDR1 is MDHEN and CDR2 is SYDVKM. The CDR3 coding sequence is TGTGCCAGCAGTTTTGGAGGGGGGGCGGCCGGGGAGCTGTTTTTT. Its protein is CASSFGGGAAGELFF.

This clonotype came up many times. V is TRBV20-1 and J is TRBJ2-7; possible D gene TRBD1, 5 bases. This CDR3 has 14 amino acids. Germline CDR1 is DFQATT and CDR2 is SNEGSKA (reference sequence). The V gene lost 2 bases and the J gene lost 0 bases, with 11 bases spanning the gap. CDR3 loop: CSARPRTSSYEQYF. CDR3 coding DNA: TGCAGTGCTAGACCCCGGACATCCTCCTACGAGCAGTACTTC.

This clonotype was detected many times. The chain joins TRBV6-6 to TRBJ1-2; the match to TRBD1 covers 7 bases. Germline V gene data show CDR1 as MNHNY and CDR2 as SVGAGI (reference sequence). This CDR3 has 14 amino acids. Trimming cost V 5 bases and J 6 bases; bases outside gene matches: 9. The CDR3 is CASSPKGQWHGYTF. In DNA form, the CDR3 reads TGTGCCAGCAGTCCAAAGGGACAGTGGCATGGCTACACCTTC.

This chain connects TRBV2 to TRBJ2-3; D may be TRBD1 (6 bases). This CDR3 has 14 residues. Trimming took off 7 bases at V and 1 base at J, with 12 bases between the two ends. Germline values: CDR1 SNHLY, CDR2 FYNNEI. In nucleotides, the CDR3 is TGTGCCAGCAACAGGGATGTTGGCACAGATACGCAGTATTTT. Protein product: CASNRDVGTDTQYF.

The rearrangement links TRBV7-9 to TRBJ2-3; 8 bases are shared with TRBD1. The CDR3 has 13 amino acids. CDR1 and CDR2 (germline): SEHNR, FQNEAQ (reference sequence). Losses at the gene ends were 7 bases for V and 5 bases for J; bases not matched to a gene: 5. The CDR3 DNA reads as TGTGCCAGCACAGGGGGCTCTGAAGATACGCAGTATTTT. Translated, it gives CASTGGSEDTQYF. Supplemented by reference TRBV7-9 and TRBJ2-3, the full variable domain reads DTGVSQNPRHKITKRGQNVTFRCDPISEHNRLYWYRQTLGQGPEFLTYFQNEAQLEKSRLLSDRFSAERPKGSFSTLEIQRTEQGDSAMYLCASTGGSEDTQYFGPGTRLTVL.

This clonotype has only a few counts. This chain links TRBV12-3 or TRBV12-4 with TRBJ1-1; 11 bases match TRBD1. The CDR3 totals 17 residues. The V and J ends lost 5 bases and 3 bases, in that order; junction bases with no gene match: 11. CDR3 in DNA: TGTGCCAGCAGTCCTAGGGGGGACAGGGGGAGGTACACTGAAGCTTTCTTT. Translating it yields CASSPRGDRGRYTEAFF.

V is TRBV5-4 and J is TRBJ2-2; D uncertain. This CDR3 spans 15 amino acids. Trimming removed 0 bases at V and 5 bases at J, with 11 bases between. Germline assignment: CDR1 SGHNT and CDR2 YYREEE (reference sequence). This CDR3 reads CASSLEVVGTGELFF. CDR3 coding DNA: TGTGCCAGCAGCTTGGAGGTGGTGGGAACCGGGGAGCTGTTTTTT.

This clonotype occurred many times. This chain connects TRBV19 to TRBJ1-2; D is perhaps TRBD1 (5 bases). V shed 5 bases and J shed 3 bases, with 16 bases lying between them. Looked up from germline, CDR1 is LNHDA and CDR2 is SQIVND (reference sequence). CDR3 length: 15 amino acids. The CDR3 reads CASSLYTGTDYGYTF. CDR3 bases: TGTGCCAGTAGTTTATATACTGGGACTGACTATGGCTACACCTTC.

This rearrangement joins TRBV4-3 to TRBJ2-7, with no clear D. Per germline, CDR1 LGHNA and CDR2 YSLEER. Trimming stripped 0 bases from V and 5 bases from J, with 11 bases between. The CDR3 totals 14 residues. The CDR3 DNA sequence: TGCGCCAGCAGCCAAGAGGGCAGTTATGACGAGCAGTACTTC. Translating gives CASSQEGSYDEQYF.

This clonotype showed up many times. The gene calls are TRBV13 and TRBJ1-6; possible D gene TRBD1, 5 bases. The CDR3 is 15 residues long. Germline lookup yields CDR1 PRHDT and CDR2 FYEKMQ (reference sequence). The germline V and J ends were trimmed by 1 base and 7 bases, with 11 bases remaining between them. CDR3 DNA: TGTGCCAGCAGCTTAGCCGGGGCTGGAAATTCACCCCTCCACTTT. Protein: CASSLAGAGNSPLHF.

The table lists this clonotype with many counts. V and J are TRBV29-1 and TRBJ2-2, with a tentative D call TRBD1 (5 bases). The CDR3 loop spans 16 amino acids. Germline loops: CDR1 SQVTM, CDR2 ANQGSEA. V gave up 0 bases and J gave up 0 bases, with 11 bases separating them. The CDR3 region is CSVEDVDRPNTGELFF. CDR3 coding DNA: TGCAGCGTTGAAGACGTTGACAGACCGAACACCGGGGAGCTGTTTTTT.

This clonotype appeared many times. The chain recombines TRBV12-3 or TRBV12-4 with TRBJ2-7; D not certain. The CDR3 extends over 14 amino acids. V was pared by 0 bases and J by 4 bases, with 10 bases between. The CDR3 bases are TGTGCCAGCAGTTTAGCGTCGAGACGATACGAGCAGTACTTC. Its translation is CASSLASRRYEQYF.

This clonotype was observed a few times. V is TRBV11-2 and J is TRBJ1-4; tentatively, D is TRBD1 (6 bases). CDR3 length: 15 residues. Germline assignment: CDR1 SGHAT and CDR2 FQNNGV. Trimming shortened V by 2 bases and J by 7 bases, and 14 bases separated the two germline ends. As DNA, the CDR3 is TGTGCCAGCAGCTTAAACAGGGCCGGGCGTGAAAAACTGTTTTTT. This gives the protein CASSLNRAGREKLFF.

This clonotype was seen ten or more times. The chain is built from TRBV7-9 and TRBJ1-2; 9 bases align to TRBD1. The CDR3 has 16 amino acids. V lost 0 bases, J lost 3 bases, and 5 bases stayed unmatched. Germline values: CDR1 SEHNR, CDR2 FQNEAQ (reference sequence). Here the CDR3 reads CASSLASTGGYYGYTF. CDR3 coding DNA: TGTGCCAGCAGCTTAGCGTCAACAGGGGGCTACTATGGCTACACCTTC.

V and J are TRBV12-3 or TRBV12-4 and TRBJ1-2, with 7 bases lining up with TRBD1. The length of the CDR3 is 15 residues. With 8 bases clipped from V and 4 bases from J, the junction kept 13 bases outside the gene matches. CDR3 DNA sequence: TGTGCCAGCTCCCCCACACTGACAGGGTCCTATGGCTACACCTTC. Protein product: CASSPTLTGSYGYTF.

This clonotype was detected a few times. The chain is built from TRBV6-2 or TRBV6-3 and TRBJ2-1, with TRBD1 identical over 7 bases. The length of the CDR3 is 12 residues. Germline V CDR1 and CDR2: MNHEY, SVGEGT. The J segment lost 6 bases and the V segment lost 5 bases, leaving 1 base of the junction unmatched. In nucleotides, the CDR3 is TGTGCCAGCAGTGACAGGGCCAATGAGCAGTTCTTC. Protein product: CASSDRANEQFF.

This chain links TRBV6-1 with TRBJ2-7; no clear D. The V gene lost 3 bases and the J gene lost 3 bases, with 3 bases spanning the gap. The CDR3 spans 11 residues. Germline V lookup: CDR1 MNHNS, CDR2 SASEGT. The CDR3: CASSEDYEQYF. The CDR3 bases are TGTGCCAGCAGTGAGGACTACGAGCAGTACTTC.

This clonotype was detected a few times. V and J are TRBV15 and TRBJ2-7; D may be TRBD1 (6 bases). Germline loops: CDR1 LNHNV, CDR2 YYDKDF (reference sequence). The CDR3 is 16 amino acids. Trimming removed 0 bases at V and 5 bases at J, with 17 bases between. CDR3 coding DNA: TGTGCCACCAGCAGAGAGATCGGGACACTATTCGACGAGCAGTACTTC. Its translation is CATSREIGTLFDEQYF.

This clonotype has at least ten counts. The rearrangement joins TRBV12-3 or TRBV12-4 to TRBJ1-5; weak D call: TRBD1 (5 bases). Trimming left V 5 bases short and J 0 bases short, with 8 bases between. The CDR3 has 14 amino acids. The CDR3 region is CASSRQGSNQPQHF. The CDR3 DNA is TGTGCCAGCAGTCGTCAGGGTAGCAATCAGCCCCAGCATTTT.

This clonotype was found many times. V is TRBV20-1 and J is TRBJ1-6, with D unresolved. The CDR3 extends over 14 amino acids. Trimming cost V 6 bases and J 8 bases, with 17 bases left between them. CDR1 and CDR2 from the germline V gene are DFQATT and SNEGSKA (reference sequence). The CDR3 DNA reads TGCAGTGCCCAGGACTCTCTCGGAGATTCACCCCTCCACTTT. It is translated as CSAQDSLGDSPLHF.

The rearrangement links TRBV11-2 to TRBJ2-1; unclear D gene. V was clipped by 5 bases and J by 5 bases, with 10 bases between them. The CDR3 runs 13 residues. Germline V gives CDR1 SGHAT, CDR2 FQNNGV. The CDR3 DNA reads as TGTGCCAGCAGCCCCCGCCGTGACAATGAGCAGTTCTTC. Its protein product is CASSPRRDNEQFF. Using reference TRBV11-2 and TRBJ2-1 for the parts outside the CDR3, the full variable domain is EAGVAQSPRYKIIEKRQSVAFWCNPISGHATLYWYQQILGQGPKLLIQFQNNGVVDDSQLPKDRFSAERLKGVDSTLKIQPAKLEDSAVYLCASSPRRDNEQFFGPGTRLTVL.

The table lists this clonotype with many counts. The CDR3 bases are TGCAGCGTTGAGGGGCCCACCGGGGAGCTGTTTTTT. This encodes CSVEGPTGELFF. The chain uses TRBV29-1 and TRBJ2-2, with TRBD1 as a possible D gene (5 bases). The V end was cut by 3 bases, the J end by 4 bases, with 6 bases between. This CDR3 has 12 amino acids. The germline gives CDR1 SQVTM, CDR2 ANQGSEA.

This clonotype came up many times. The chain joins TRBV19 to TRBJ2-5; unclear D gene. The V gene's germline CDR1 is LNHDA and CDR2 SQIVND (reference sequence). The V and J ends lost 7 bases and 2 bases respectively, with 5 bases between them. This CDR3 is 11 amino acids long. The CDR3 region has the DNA TGTGCCAGTACCGATCAAGAGACCCAGTACTTC. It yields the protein CASTDQETQYF.